This entry describes one TCR beta chain. These data come from a study of blood T cell repertoires in COVID-19. Across the study: Both acute and convalescent COVID-19 samples were obtained from the United States, Italy and Spain. From T cells, B-cell-depleted T cells, or PBMCs came the material, which was cDNA or gDNA.

Produced via immunoSEQ multiplex PCR; TCRdb's table is partial and in-frame only. The sample consists of approximately 400,000 clones, roughly four fifths of them appearing once. Before being deemed recovered, Cohort 3 donors had two negative PCRs, clearance, or symptom resolution. The receptor's source is a woman in her fifties or sixties who had recovered from COVID-19. The specimen was PBMCs or T cells enriched from blood (not recorded which).

The CDR3 DNA follows: TGTGCCAGCTCACCATCAGGGGGCTCCCTTGTGGGGGAGCAGTACTTC. Its protein product is CASSPSGGSLVGEQYF. The V call is TRBV18, the J call TRBJ2-7; 8 bases are shared with TRBD1. The V and J ends lost 2 bases and 7 bases, in that order; junction bases with no gene match: 13. The CDR3 is 16 residues long. Germline values: CDR1 KGHSH, CDR2 LQKENI.